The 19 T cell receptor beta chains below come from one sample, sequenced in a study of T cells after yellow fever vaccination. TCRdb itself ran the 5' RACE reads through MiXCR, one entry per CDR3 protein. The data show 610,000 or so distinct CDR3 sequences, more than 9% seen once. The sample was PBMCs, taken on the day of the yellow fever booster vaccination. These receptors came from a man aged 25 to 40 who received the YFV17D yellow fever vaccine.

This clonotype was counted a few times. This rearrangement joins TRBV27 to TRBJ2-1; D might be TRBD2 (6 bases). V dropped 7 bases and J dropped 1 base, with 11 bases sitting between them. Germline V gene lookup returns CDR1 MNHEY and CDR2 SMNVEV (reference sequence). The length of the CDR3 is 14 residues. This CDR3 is CASIAGGSYNEQFF. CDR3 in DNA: TGTGCCAGCATCGCCGGGGGATCCTACAATGAGCAGTTCTTC.

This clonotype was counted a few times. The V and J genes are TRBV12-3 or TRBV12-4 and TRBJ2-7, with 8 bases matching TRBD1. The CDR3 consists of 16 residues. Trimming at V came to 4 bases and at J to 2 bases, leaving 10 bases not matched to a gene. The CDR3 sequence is CASSSTFGTGTYEQYF. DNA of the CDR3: TGTGCCAGCAGTTCCACTTTCGGGACAGGTACCTACGAGCAGTACTTC.

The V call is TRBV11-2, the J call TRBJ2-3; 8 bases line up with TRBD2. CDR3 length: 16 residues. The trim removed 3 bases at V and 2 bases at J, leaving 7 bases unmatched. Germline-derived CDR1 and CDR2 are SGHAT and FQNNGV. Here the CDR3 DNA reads TGTGCCAGCAGCTTTAGAGGGCGGGGGGACACAGATACGCAGTATTTT. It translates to CASSFRGRGDTDTQYF.

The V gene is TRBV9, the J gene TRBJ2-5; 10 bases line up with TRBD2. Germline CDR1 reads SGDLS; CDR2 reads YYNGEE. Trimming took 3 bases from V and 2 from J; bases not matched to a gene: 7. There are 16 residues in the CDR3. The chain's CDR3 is CASSAGALAGQETQYF. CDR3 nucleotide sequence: TGTGCCAGCAGCGCTGGGGCACTAGCGGGACAAGAGACCCAGTACTTC.

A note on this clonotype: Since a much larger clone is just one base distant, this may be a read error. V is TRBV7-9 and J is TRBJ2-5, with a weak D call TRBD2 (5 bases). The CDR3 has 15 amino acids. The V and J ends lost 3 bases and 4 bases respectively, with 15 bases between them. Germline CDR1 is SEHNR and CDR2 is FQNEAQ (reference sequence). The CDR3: CASSFRGSVAETQYF. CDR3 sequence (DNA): TGTGCCAGCAGCTTTCGAGGGTCCGTAGCAGAGACCCAGTACTTC.

The CDR3 loop is CASTRAGPAYGYTF. As DNA, the CDR3 is TGTGCCAGCACCCGGGCAGGCCCCGCCTATGGCTACACCTTC. V usage is TRBV12-3 or TRBV12-4 and J usage is TRBJ1-2; the D is unclear. Trimming pared 7 bases from V and 4 bases from J, leaving 16 bases between. The CDR3 is 14 amino acids.

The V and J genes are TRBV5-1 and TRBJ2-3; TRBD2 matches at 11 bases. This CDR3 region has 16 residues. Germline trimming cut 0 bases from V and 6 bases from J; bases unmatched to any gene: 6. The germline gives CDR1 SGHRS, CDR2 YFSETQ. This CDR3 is CASSLAGTSGGDTQYF. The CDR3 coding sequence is TGCGCCAGCAGCTTGGCGGGGACTAGCGGAGGGGATACGCAGTATTTT.

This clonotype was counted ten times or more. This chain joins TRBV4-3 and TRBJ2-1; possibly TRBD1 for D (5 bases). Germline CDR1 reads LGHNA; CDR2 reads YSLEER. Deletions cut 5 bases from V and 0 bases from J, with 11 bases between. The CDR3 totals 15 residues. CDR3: CASSRTFDSYNEQFF. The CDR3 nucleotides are TGCGCCAGCAGCAGGACATTTGACTCCTACAATGAGCAGTTCTTC.

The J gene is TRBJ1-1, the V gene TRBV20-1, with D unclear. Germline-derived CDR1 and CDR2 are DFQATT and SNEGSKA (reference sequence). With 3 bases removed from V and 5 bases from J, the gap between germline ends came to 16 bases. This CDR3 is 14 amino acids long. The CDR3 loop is CSAREGSDHTEAFF. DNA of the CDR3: TGCAGTGCTAGGGAGGGCAGTGATCATACTGAAGCTTTCTTT.

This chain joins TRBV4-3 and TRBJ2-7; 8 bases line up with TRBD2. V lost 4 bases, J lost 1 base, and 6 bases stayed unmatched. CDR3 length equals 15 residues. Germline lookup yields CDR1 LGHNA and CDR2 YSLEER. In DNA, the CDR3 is TGCGCCAGCAGCCCAGCGGGAGCCAATTCCTACGAGCAGTACTTC. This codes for CASSPAGANSYEQYF.

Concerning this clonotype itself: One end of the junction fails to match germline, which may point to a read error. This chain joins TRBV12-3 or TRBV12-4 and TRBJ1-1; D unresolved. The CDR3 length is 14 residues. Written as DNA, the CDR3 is TGTGCCAGCAGTTTCGTCGGCCATAACACTGAAGCTTCCTTT. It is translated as CASSFVGHNTEASF.

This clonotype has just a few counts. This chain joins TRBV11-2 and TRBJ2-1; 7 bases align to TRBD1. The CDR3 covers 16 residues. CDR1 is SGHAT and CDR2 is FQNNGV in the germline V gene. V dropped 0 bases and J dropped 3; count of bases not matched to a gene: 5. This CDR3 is CASSLDPGQIYNEQFF. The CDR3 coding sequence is TGTGCCAGCAGCTTAGATCCGGGACAGATCTACAATGAGCAGTTCTTC.

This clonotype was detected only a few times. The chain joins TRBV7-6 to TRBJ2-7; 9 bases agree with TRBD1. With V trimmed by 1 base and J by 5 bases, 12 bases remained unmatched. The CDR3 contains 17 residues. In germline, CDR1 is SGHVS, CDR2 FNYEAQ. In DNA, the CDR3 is TGTGCCAGCAGCTTAGTACAGGCAACGACAGGGGGGAACGAGCAGTACTTC. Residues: CASSLVQATTGGNEQYF.

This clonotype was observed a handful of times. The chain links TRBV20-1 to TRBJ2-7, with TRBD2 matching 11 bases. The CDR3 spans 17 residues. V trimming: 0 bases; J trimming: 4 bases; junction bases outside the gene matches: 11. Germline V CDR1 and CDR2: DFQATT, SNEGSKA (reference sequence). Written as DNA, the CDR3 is TGCAGTGCTAGAGAGGGGCTACTAGCGGGAGCTCTTTACGAGCAGTACTTC. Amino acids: CSAREGLLAGALYEQYF.

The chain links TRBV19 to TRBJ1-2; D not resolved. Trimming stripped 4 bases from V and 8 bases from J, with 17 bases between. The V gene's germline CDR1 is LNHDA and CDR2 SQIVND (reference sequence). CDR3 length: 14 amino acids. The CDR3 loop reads CASSTTHEGRGYTF. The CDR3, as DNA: TGTGCCAGTAGTACCACCCATGAGGGTCGGGGCTACACCTTC.

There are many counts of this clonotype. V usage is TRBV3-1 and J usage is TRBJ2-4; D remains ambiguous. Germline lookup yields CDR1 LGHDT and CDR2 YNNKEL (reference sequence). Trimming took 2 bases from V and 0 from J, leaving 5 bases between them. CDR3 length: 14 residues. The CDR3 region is CASSQQVAKNIQYF. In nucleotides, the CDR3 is TGTGCCAGCAGCCAACAGGTAGCCAAAAACATTCAGTACTTC.

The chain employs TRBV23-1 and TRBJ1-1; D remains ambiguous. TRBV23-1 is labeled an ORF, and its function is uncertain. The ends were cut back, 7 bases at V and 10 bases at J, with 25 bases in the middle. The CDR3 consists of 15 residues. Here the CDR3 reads CASTQRGTYSRGAFF. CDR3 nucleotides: TGCGCCAGCACCCAACGGGGAACATACTCTCGGGGAGCTTTCTTT.

Written as DNA, the CDR3 is TGTGCCTGGAGTGGGGACAGGGGGAACACTGAAGCTTTCTTT. It codes for CAWSGDRGNTEAFF. The chain links TRBV30 to TRBJ1-1; 10 bases map to TRBD1. Trimming at V came to 1 base and at J to 1 base, leaving 0 bases not matched to a gene. CDR1 is GTSNPN and CDR2 is SVGIG in the germline V gene (reference sequence). The CDR3 length is 14 residues.

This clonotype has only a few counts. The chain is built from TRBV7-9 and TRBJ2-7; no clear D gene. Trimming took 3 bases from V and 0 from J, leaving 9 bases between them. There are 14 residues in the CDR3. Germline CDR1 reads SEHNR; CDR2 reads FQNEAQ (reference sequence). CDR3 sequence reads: CASSFPQTSYEQYF. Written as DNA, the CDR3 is TGTGCCAGCAGCTTTCCCCAAACCTCCTACGAGCAGTACTTC.